This T cell receptor (beta chain) was recovered during a study of identical twins. This clonotype appeared many times. Its antigen remains unknown. Template switching added a universal primer binding site, and final cDNA carried unique molecular identifiers. MiXCR was run by TCRdb on the 5' RACE reads, yielding one entry per CDR3 protein. The data hold some 250,000 distinct CDR3 sequences, with roughly an eighth observed a single time. This CDR3 is built from 16 residues. V lost 4 bases and J lost 4, with 18 bases in between. Overall study results and limits: Abundant beta clonotypes from cord blood bore fewer insertions; memory repertoires lacked this pattern. Models came in too low on out-of-frame TCR alpha sharing in monozygotic twins.

These sequences were also reported in another study, on yellow fever vaccine responses in identical twins. That work contributes: Vaccine-induced T cell responses in twins were reportedly observed to appear partly convergent, partly personalized.

The chain couples TRBV12-3 or TRBV12-4 to TRBJ2-3; D could derive from TRBD1 or TRBD2 (5 bases each). Sequencing input: memory (CD45RO+) T cells sorted from blood. The source of this sequence is a woman under 30 in good health. This CDR3 is CASSSGAGSKADTQYF. CDR3 nucleotides: TGTGCCAGCAGTTCCGGGGCGGGCAGTAAAGCAGATACGCAGTATTTT.